Below, 21 T cell receptor beta chains from the same sample are listed, as sequenced in a study of OX40 agonist ivuxolimab in advanced cancers. TCRdb's copy holds only in-frame clones and misses some; the assay was immunoSEQ multiplex PCR. Of 20,000 to 25,000 clones in the sample, roughly 86% were seen once. Sequenced material: CD4+ or CD8+ T cells sorted from blood, taken in a trial of the OX40 agonist ivuxolimab. All receptors derive from an adult with an advanced solid tumor such as melanoma, head and neck, liver or kidney cancer.

J is TRBJ1-1 and V is TRBV5-4; TRBD1 might be the D (6 bases). Deletions cut 4 bases from V and 3 bases from J, with 16 bases between. Germline assignment: CDR1 SGHNT and CDR2 YYREEE (reference sequence). This CDR3 contains 15 residues. The DNA for the CDR3 is TGTGCCAGCAGCCCAAGGTGGGGGGCTGACACTGAAGCTTTCTTT. This gives the protein CASSPRWGADTEAFF.

Only one count was recorded for this clone. The chain uses TRBV29-1 and TRBJ2-1, with D hard to call. Germline CDR1 SQVTM, CDR2 ANQGSEA. The germline V and J ends were trimmed by 7 bases and 6 bases, with 19 bases remaining between them. The CDR3 is 14 residues long. The CDR3 DNA reads TGCAGCGCCCTTGGGCTAAGGAGAGGCAATGAGCAGTTCTTC. Translated, it gives CSALGLRRGNEQFF.

The chain couples TRBV19 to TRBJ2-3; 11 bases map to TRBD2. J lost 8 bases, V lost 1 base, and 5 bases had no gene match. CDR1 and CDR2 from the germline V gene are LNHDA and SQIVND (reference sequence). CDR3 length: 15 amino acids. CDR3 nucleotide sequence: TGTGCCAGTAGTATAGGCAAGACTAGCGGGGCTACGCAGTATTTT. This encodes CASSIGKTSGATQYF.

The sample holds one count of this clone. The J gene is TRBJ1-5, the V gene TRBV10-3, with 8 nucleotides matching TRBD1. CDR3 length: 16 residues. Germline lookup yields CDR1 ENHRY and CDR2 SYGVKD. The junction had 9 bases not matched to a gene; V was cut back by 3 bases and J by 5 bases. DNA of the CDR3: TGTGCCATCAGTGACCCCGGACAGGGAGGAGATCAGCCCCAGCATTTT. It is translated as CAISDPGQGGDQPQHF.

The chain has TRBV9 and TRBJ1-6; 10 nucleotides align to TRBD1. V shed 4 bases and J 10 bases; nucleotides not matched to a gene: 8. Germline values: CDR1 SGDLS, CDR2 YYNGEE. The CDR3 has 15 residues. This CDR3 is CASSPTGTGASPLHF. Written as DNA, the CDR3 is TGTGCCAGCAGCCCAACCGGGACAGGGGCCTCACCCCTCCACTTT.

The table lists this clone with a count of one. The CDR3 sequence: CASSVGSNNEQFF. As DNA, the CDR3 is TGTGCCAGCAGCGTAGGCAGTAACAATGAGCAGTTCTTC. The rearrangement joins TRBV9 to TRBJ2-1; D gene unclear. The CDR3 is 13 amino acids. V lost 0 bases, J lost 5 bases, and 6 bases lay in between. The germline gives CDR1 SGDLS, CDR2 YYNGEE.

The gene calls are TRBV6-5 and TRBJ1-1; TRBD1 is a possible D gene (5 bases). This CDR3 comprises 15 residues. The ends were cut back, 1 base at V and 1 base at J, with 10 bases in the middle. The germline CDR1 and CDR2 sequences are MNHEY and SVGAGI. CDR3 in amino acids: CASSYWGGTNTEAFF. The CDR3 coding sequence is TGTGCCAGCAGTTACTGGGGGGGGACGAACACTGAAGCTTTCTTT.

The count of this clone is one. The chain is built from TRBV28 and TRBJ2-7, with D maybe TRBD2 (5 bases). Between the trimmed V and J ends, which lost 4 bases and 1 base, there was a span of 17 bases. In germline, CDR1 is MDHEN, CDR2 SYDVKM. CDR3 length: 16 residues. The CDR3 here is CASSSPQERISYEQYF. The CDR3 bases are TGTGCCAGCAGTTCCCCCCAGGAGCGGATATCCTACGAGCAGTACTTC. Full variable domain (remainder filled in from reference TRBV28 and TRBJ2-7): DVKVTQSSRYLVKRTGEKVFLECVQDMDHENMFWYRQDPGLGLRLIYFSYDVKMKEKGDIPEGYSVSREKKERFSLILESASTNQTSMYLCASSSPQERISYEQYFGPGTRLTVT.

The table lists this clone with a few counts. The chain is built from TRBV5-6 and TRBJ2-2; the match to TRBD2 covers 7 bases. The CDR3 has 14 residues. The V segment lost 6 bases and the J segment 8 bases; nucleotides outside the gene matches: 10. Germline CDR1 and CDR2: SGHDT and YYEEEE. The CDR3 here is CASTRGGPMGELFF. The CDR3 nucleotides are TGTGCCAGCACCCGGGGAGGGCCGATGGGGGAGCTGTTTTTT. The variable domain in full, completed from reference TRBV5-6 and TRBJ2-2, reads DAGVTQSPTHLIKTRGQQVTLRCSPKSGHDTVSWYQQALGQGPQFIFQYYEEEERQRGNFPDRFSGHQFPNYSSELNVNALLLGDSALYLCASTRGGPMGELFFGEGSRLTVL.

Only a few counts were recorded for this clone. The chain couples TRBV2 to TRBJ2-7; D is uncertain. Germline V gene lookup returns CDR1 SNHLY and CDR2 FYNNEI. The V end was cut by 7 bases, the J end by 0 bases, with 13 bases between. The CDR3 totals 14 residues. The CDR3 loop is CASTYNMASYEQYF. The CDR3 DNA reads TGTGCCAGCACCTATAACATGGCCTCCTACGAGCAGTACTTC. Full variable domain (remainder filled in from reference TRBV2 and TRBJ2-7): EPEVTQTPSHQVTQMGQEVILRCVPISNHLYFYWYRQILGQKVEFLVSFYNNEISEKSEIFDDQFSVERPDGSNFTLKIRSTKLEDSAMYFCASTYNMASYEQYFGPGTRLTVT.

The sample holds one count of this clone. The rearrangement links TRBV4-1 to TRBJ2-2; 12 positions agree with TRBD2. The CDR3 covers 19 residues. The V gene end was trimmed by 0 bases and the J gene end by 4 bases; junction bases not matched to a gene: 9. Germline V gene lookup returns CDR1 MGHRA and CDR2 YSYEKL. The CDR3 loop is CASSQDLAGGPGGTGELFF. The CDR3 DNA follows: TGCGCCAGCAGCCAAGATCTAGCGGGGGGGCCAGGTGGCACCGGGGAGCTGTTTTTT.

This clone was found a few times. The chain combines TRBV9 with TRBJ2-1; D uncertain. The germline gives CDR1 SGDLS, CDR2 YYNGEE. CDR3 size: 12 residues. V was trimmed by 1 base and J by 9 bases, leaving 8 bases between them. As DNA, the CDR3 is TGTGCCAGCAGCGTACAGGACGGTGAGCAGTTCTTC. It translates to CASSVQDGEQFF.

This chain connects TRBV10-3 to TRBJ2-1; 9 positions match TRBD2. Trimming took 2 bases from V and 9 from J; bases not matched to a gene: 5. The CDR3 length is 14 residues. The germline V gene encodes CDR1 ENHRY and CDR2 SYGVKD. DNA for the CDR3: TGTGCCATCAGTGAGCCTAGCGGGAACGGTGAGCAGTTCTTC. It is translated as CAISEPSGNGEQFF.

This clone was seen a single time. The rearrangement links TRBV7-9 to TRBJ1-1, with 7 bases fitting TRBD1. Germline V gene lookup returns CDR1 SEHNR and CDR2 FQNEAQ (reference sequence). V lost 5 bases, J lost 4 bases, and 7 bases stayed unmatched. The CDR3 runs to 14 residues. The CDR3, as DNA: TGTGCCAGCAGCGGAGGGGGCATGAGCACTGAAGCTTTCTTT. Amino acids: CASSGGGMSTEAFF.

The J gene is TRBJ2-1, the V gene TRBV7-9, with D unclear. Per the germline V gene, CDR1 is SEHNR and CDR2 is FQNEAQ (reference sequence). The CDR3 totals 12 residues. Deletions cut 1 base from V and 4 bases from J, with 2 bases between. In nucleotides, the CDR3 is TGTGCCAGCAGCTTAGGTTACAATGAGCAGTTCTTC. Protein product: CASSLGYNEQFF.

This clone was observed a single time. The rearrangement uses TRBV10-3 and TRBJ1-2; D might be TRBD1 (6 bases). Germline CDR1 and CDR2: ENHRY and SYGVKD. V was pared by 3 bases and J by 3 bases, with 8 bases between. This CDR3 spans 13 amino acids. CDR3: CAISEEGDYGYTF. Written as DNA, the CDR3 is TGTGCCATCAGTGAAGAGGGGGACTATGGCTACACCTTC.

The chain has TRBV6-6 and TRBJ2-2, with D possibly being TRBD2 (6 bases). V lost 8 bases and J lost 5, with 18 bases in between. CDR1 is MNHNY, CDR2 SVGAGI, per germline (reference sequence). This CDR3 region has 15 residues. The CDR3 coding sequence is TGTGCCAGCGGTCTTGGTAGCGGCGGGACCGGGGAGCTGTTTTTT. It specifies CASGLGSGGTGELFF.

This clone appeared once. The CDR3 protein is CASTPMLGDNSPLHF. The CDR3 DNA sequence: TGTGCCAGCACCCCAATGCTGGGGGATAATTCACCCCTCCACTTT. V usage is TRBV5-4 and J usage is TRBJ1-6, with D perhaps TRBD1 (5 bases). The V end was cut by 6 bases, the J end by 5 bases, with 15 bases between. The CDR3 length is 15 residues. Germline CDR1 reads SGHNT; CDR2 reads YYREEE (reference sequence). Supplemented by reference TRBV5-4 and TRBJ1-6, the full variable domain reads ETGVTQSPTHLIKTRGQQVTLRCSSQSGHNTVSWYQQALGQGPQFIFQYYREEENGRGNFPPRFSGLQFPNYSSELNVNALELDDSALYLCASTPMLGDNSPLHFGNGTRLTVT.

This clone was counted only a few times. J is TRBJ2-1 and V is TRBV27; 9 bases line up with TRBD1. V was pared by 6 bases and J by 4 bases, with 7 bases of the junction left unmatched. Germline V gene data show CDR1 as MNHEY and CDR2 as SMNVEV (reference sequence). This CDR3 comprises 15 residues. CDR3 sequence (DNA): TGTGCCAGCAGCCCCCGACAGGGGGATTACAATGAGCAGTTCTTC. Translation: CASSPRQGDYNEQFF.

The genes are TRBV30 and TRBJ1-1; 9 positions match TRBD1. The CDR3 has 12 residues. The germline V gene has CDR1 GTSNPN and CDR2 SVGIG (reference sequence). V lost 7 bases to trimming and J lost 4 bases; unmatched junction nucleotides: 4. The CDR3 sequence is CASRDRATEAFF. The CDR3 region has the DNA TGTGCCTCCAGGGACAGGGCCACTGAAGCTTTCTTT.

The chain joins TRBV7-6 to TRBJ2-3; 10 nucleotides agree with TRBD2. The CDR3 is 16 amino acids. Per the germline V gene, CDR1 is SGHVS and CDR2 is FNYEAQ. After removal of 1 base from V and 1 base from J, the junction contained 2 bases not matched to a gene. The CDR3: CASSLDTSGGTDTQYF. In DNA form, the CDR3 reads TGTGCCAGCAGCTTAGATACTAGCGGGGGCACAGATACGCAGTATTTT. Full variable domain (rest looked up from reference TRBV7-6 and TRBJ2-3): GAGVSQSPRYKVTKRGQDVALRCDPISGHVSLYWYRQALGQGPEFLTYFNYEAQQDKSGLPNDRFSAERPEGSISTLTIQRTEQRDSAMYRCASSLDTSGGTDTQYFGPGTRLTVL.